The T cell receptor beta chain under discussion was sequenced for a study of blood T cell repertoires in COVID-19. In the study overall: Sources were T cells, B-cell-depleted T cells, or PBMCs; the material itself was cDNA or gDNA.

This table comes from immunoSEQ multiplex PCR, and its TCRdb copy is limited to in-frame clones, with some not included. The repertoire holds 100,000 to 150,000 clones, with more than 75% as singletons. Material for sequencing was peripheral blood. This TCR derives from a man aged 45-65 years with acute or convalescent COVID-19.

DNA of the CDR3: TGTGCTAGTGGGGCCCGCGGGGGCGTCTTCTCTGGAAACACCATATATTTT. It specifies CASGARGGVFSGNTIYF. V gene TRBV12-5 combines with J gene TRBJ1-3; TRBD1 is a possible D gene (6 bases). The CDR3 covers 17 residues. Per the germline V gene, CDR1 is LGHNT and CDR2 is FRNRAP. V gave up 6 bases and J gave up 0 bases, with 18 bases separating them.